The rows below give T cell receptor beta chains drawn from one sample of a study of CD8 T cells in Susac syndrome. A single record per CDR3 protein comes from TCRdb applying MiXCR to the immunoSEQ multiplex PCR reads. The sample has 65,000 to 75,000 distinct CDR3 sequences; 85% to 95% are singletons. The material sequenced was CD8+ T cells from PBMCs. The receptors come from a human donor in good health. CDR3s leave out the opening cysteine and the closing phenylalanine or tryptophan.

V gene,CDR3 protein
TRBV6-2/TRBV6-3,ASSPVGGRPQH
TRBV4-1,ASSQASPPEAF
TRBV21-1,ASSKGRGWDTEAF
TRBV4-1,ASSQGTNTDTQY
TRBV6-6,ASSYSSAGATDTQY
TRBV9,ASSGTGLMNTEAF
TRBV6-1,ASSPTTGTTAYNEQF
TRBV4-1,ASSQEGIASYNEQF
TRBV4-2,ASSHEGTDTQY
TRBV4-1,ASSQDEDGYT
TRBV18,ASSPGKASGNTIY
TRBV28,ASSLRGPGSYEQY
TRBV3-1,ASSQVRDRIYGYT
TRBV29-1,IGAGYNEQF
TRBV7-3,ASSPAGNTEAF
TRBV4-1,ASSQDRGFYGYT
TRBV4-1,ASSPSGGIAEAF
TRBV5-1,ASSLALDSANTEAF
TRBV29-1,SVAREGGSYEQY
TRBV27,ASSQGREQY
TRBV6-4,ASRQGITGELF
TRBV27,ATRKSLNTEAF
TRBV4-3,ASSQGLAFVNEQF
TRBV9,ASSVEGTSGGYNEQF
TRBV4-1,ASSLAGGADEQY
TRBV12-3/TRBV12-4,ASSSPAGGLTQETQY